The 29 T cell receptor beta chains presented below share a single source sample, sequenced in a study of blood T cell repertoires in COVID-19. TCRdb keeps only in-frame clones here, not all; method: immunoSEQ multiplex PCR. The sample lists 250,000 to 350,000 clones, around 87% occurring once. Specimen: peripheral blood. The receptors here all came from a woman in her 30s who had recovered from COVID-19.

The CDR3 coding sequence is TGTGCCAGCAGCTTAGGCTGGAGCTCCTATAATTCACCCCTCCACTTT. Encoded protein: CASSLGWSSYNSPLHF. The J gene is TRBJ1-6, the V gene TRBV11-2; unclear D gene. V was shortened by 1 base and J by 0 bases, with 7 bases between the two germline ends. Germline loops: CDR1 SGHAT, CDR2 FQNNGV. This CDR3 spans 16 amino acids.

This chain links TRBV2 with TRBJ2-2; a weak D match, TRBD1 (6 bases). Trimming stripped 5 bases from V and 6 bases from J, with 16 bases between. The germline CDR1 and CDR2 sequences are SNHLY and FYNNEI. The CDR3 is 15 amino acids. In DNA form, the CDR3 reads TGTGCCAGCAGTCCATCCACAGGGATAGCCGGGGAGCTGTTTTTT. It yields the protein CASSPSTGIAGELFF.

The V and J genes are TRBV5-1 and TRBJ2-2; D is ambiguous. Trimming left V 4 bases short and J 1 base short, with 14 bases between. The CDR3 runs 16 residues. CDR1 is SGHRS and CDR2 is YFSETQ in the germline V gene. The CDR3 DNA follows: TGCGCCAGCAGCAAAGACCCCTCGGGGAACACCGGGGAGCTGTTTTTT. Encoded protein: CASSKDPSGNTGELFF. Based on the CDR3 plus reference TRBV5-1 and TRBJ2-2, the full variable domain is KAGVTQTPRYLIKTRGQQVTLSCSPISGHRSVSWYQQTPGQGLQFLFEYFSETQRNKGNFPGRFSGRQFSNSRSEMNVSTLELGDSALYLCASSKDPSGNTGELFFGEGSRLTVL.

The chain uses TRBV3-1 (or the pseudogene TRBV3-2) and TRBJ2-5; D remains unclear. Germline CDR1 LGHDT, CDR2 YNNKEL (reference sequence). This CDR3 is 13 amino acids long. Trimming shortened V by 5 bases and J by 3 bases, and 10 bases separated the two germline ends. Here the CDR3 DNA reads TGTGCCAGCAGCACCTACAGAGAAGAGACCCAGTACTTC. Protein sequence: CASSTYREETQYF.

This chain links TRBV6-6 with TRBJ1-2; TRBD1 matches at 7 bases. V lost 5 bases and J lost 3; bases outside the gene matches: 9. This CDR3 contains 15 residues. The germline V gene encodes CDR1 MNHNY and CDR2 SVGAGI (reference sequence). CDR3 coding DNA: TGTGCCAGCAGTGCCAACAGGGGTTACGACTATGGCTACACCTTC. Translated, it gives CASSANRGYDYGYTF.

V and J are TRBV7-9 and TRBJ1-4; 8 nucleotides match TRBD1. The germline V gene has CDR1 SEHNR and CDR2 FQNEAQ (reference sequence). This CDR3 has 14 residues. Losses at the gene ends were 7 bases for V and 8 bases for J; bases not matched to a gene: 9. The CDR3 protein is CASTDGQGGEKLFF. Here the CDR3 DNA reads TGTGCCAGCACTGATGGACAGGGAGGAGAAAAACTGTTTTTT. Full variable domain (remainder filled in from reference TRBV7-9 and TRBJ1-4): DTGVSQNPRHKITKRGQNVTFRCDPISEHNRLYWYRQTLGQGPEFLTYFQNEAQLEKSRLLSDRFSAERPKGSFSTLEIQRTEQGDSAMYLCASTDGQGGEKLFFGSGTQLSVL.

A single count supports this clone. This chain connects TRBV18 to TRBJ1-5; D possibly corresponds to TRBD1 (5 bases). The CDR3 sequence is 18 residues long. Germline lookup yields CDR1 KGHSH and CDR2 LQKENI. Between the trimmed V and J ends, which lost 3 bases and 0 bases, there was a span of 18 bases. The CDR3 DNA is TGTGCCAGCTCACCCATAGCGGCCAGGGCTTATAGCAATCAGCCCCAGCATTTT. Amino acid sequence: CASSPIAARAYSNQPQHF.

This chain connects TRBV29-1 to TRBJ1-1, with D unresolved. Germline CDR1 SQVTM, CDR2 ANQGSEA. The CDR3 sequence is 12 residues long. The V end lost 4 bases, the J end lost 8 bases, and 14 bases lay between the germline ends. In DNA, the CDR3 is TGCAGCGTTGTCATGGCTTCGGGGGAAGCTTTCTTT. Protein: CSVVMASGEAFF.

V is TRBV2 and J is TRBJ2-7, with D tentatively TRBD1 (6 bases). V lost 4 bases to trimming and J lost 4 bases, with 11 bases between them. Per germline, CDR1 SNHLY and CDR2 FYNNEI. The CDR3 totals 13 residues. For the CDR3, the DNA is TGTGCCAGCAGTGCGGGACACCAGTACGAGCAGTACTTC. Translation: CASSAGHQYEQYF.

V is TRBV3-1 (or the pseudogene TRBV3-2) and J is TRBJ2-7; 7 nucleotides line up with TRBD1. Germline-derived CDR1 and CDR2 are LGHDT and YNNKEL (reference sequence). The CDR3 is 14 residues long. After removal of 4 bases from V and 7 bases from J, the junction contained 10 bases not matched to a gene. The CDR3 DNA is TGTGCCAGCAGCCTTACAGGGGCGGTAGAAGAGCAGTACTTC. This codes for CASSLTGAVEEQYF.

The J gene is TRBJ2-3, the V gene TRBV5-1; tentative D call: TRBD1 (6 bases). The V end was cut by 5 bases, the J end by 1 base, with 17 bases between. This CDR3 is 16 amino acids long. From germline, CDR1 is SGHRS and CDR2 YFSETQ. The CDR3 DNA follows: TGCGCCAGCAGGAAGGGGCAGGGGCGAGGCACAGATACGCAGTATTTT. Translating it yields CASRKGQGRGTDTQYF.

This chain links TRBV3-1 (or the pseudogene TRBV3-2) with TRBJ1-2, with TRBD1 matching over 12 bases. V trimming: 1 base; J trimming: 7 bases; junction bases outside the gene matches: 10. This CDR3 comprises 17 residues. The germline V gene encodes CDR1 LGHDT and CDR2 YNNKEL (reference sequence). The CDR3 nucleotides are TGTGCCAGCAGCCAAGCTGCCGGGACAGGGGGCGCGGGTGGCTACACCTTC. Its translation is CASSQAAGTGGAGGYTF.

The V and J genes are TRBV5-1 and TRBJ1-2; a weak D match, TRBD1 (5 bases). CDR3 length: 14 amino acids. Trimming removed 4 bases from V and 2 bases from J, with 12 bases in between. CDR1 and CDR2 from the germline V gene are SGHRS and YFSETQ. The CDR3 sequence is CASSAGTANYGYTF. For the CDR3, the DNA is TGCGCCAGCAGCGCGGGGACGGCCAACTATGGCTACACCTTC.

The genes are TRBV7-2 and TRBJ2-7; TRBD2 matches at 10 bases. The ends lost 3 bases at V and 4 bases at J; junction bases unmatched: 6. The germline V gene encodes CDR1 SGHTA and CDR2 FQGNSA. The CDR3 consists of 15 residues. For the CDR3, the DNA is TGTGCCAGCAGCTTTGACGGGACTAGCGTTTACGAGCAGTACTTC. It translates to CASSFDGTSVYEQYF.

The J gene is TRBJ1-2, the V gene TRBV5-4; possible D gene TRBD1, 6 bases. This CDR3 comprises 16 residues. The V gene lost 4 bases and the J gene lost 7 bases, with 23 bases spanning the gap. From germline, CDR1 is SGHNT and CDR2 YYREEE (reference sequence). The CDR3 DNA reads TGTGCCAGCAGCCGCCCAGTCGGGGGGGCTGTTTCTGGCTACACCTTC. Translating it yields CASSRPVGGAVSGYTF. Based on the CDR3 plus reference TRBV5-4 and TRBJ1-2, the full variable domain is ETGVTQSPTHLIKTRGQQVTLRCSSQSGHNTVSWYQQALGQGPQFIFQYYREEENGRGNFPPRFSGLQFPNYSSELNVNALELDDSALYLCASSRPVGGAVSGYTFGSGTRLTVV.

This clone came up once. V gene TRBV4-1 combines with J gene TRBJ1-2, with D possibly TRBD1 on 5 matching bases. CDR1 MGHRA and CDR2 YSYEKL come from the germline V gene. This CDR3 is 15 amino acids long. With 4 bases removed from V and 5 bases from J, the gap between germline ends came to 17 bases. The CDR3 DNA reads TGCGCCAGCAGCCTAGCCGGGACTCCGGCTTATGGCTACACCTTC. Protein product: CASSLAGTPAYGYTF.

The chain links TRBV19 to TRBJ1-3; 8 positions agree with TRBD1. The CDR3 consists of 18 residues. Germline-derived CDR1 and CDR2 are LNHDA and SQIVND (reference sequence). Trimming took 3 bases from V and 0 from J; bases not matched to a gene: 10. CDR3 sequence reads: CASSIALDRVSSGNTIYF. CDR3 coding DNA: TGTGCCAGTAGTATTGCCCTGGACAGGGTAAGCTCTGGAAACACCATATATTTT.

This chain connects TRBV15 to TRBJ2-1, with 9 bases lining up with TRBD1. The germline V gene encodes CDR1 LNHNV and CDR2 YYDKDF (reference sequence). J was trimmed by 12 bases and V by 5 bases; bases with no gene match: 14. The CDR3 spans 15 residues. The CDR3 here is CATSVTRDRAPVQFF. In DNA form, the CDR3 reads TGTGCCACCAGCGTTACCCGGGACAGGGCCCCGGTGCAGTTCTTC.

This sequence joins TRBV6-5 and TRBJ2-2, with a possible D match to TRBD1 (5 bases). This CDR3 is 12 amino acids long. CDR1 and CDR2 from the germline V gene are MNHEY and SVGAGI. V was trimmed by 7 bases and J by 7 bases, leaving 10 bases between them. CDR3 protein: CASKGFGGELFF. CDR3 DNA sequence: TGTGCCAGCAAGGGGTTTGGCGGGGAGCTGTTTTTT.

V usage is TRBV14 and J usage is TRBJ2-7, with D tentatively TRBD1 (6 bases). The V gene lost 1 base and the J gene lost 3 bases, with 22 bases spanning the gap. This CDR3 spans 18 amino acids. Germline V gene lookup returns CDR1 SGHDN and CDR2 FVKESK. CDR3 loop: CASSQGYRARQTYYEQYF. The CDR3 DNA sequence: TGTGCCAGCAGCCAAGGGTACAGGGCCCGTCAGACCTACTACGAGCAGTACTTC.

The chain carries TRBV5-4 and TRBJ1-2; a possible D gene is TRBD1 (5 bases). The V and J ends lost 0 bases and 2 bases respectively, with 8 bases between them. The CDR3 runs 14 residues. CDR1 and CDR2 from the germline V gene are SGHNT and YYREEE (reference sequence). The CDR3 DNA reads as TGTGCCAGCAGCTTGGTTTCAGGGAACTATGGCTACACCTTC. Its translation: CASSLVSGNYGYTF. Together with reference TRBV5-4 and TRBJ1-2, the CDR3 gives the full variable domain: ETGVTQSPTHLIKTRGQQVTLRCSSQSGHNTVSWYQQALGQGPQFIFQYYREEENGRGNFPPRFSGLQFPNYSSELNVNALELDDSALYLCASSLVSGNYGYTFGSGTRLTVV.

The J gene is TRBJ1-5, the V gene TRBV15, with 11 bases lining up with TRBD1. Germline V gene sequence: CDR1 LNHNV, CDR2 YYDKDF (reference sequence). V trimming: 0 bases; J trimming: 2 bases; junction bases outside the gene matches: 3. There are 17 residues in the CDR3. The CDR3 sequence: CATSREGTGGGNQPQHF. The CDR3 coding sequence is TGTGCCACCAGCAGAGAAGGGACAGGGGGGGGCAATCAGCCCCAGCATTTT.

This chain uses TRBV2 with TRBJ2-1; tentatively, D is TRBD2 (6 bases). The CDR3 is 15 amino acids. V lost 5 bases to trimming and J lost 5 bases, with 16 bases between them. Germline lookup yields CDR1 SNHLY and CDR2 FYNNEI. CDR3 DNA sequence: TGTGCCAGCAGTCCAGCGGGTAACCGAAACAATGAGCAGTTCTTC. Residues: CASSPAGNRNNEQFF.

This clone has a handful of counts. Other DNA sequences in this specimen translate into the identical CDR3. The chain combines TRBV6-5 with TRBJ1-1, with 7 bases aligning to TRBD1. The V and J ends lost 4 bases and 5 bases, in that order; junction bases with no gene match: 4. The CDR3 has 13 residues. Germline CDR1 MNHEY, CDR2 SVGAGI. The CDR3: CASSLTGNTEAFF. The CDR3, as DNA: TGTGCCAGCAGTTTGACAGGGAATACTGAAGCTTTCTTT.

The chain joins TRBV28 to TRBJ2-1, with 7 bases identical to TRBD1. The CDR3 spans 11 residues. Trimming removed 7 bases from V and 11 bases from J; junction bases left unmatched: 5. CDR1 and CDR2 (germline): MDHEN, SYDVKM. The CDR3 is CASTRQGKQFF. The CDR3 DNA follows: TGTGCCAGCACCCGACAGGGTAAGCAGTTCTTC.

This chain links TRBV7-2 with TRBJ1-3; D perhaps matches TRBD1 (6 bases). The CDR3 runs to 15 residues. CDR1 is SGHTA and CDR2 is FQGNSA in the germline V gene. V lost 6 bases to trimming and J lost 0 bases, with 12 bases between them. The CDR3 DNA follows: TGTGCCAGCAGTCAGGACAGAAGCTCTGGAAACACCATATATTTT. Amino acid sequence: CASSQDRSSGNTIYF.

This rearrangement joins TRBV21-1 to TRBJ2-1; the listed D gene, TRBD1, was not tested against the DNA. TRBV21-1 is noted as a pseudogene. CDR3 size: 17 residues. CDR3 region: CASSKVGDRGGTDEQFF. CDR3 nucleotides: TGTGCCAGCAGCAAAGTAGGGGACAGGGGAGGCACGGATGAGCAGTTCTTC.

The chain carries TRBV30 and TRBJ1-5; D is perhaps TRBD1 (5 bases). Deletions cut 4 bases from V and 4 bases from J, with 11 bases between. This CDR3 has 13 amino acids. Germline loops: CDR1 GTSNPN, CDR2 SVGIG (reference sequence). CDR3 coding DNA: TGTGCCTGGACGGGGGATACGAATCAGCCCCAGCATTTT. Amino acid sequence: CAWTGDTNQPQHF.

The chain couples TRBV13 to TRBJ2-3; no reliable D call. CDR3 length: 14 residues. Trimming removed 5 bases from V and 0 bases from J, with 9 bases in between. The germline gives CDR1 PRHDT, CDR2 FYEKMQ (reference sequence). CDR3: CASSPYSSTDTQYF. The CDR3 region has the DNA TGTGCCAGCAGCCCGTACTCTAGCACAGATACGCAGTATTTT.